These 13 T cell receptor beta chains came from one sample sequenced in a study of T cells in Graves' hyperthyroidism and ophthalmopathy. The investigators amplified TCR beta CDR3 regions from RNA transcripts. HTBI primers were used for first-round RT-PCR of the TCR CDR3. TCRdb analysed the multiplex PCR reads with MiXCR anew, one entry per CDR3 protein. The data hold under 400,000 distinct CDR3 sequences, with under 15% observed a single time. Sequencing was carried out using blood. These receptors came from a young woman with Graves' hyperthyroidism.

As regards this clonotype: A junction end diverges from the germline sequence, so it may reflect a read error. The V and J genes are TRBV7-9 and TRBJ2-7; 8 positions agree with TRBD1. The CDR3 totals 15 residues. Germline CDR1 SEHNR, CDR2 FQNEAQ (reference sequence). The CDR3, as DNA: TGCGCCAGCAGCCCTACCCCGGGACAGGAGTACGAGCAGTACTTC. Its protein product is CASSPTPGQEYEQYF.

This clonotype was detected many times. This chain joins TRBV7-8 and TRBJ1-6; tentatively, D is TRBD1 (6 bases). The germline V and J ends were trimmed by 6 bases and 2 bases, with 20 bases remaining between them. The CDR3 contains 18 residues. From germline, CDR1 is SGHVS and CDR2 FQNEAQ. The CDR3 here is CASSIRPQGRTYNSPLHF. As DNA, the CDR3 is TGTGCCAGCAGTATTCGTCCCCAGGGGCGCACCTATAATTCACCCCTCCACTTT.

This clonotype showed up many times. CDR3: CASSFNDPSTGELFF. The CDR3 coding sequence is TGTGCCAGCAGCTTTAATGACCCATCAACCGGGGAGCTGTTTTTT. The V and J genes are TRBV6-1 and TRBJ2-2; D not certain. CDR1 and CDR2 from the germline V gene are MNHNS and SASEGT. V was pared by 6 bases and J by 5 bases, with 16 bases between. This CDR3 is built from 15 residues.

In regard to this clonotype: A clone one base away is much larger, so this may be a read error. The gene calls are TRBV6-2 or TRBV6-3 and TRBJ1-2; 12 bases line up with TRBD1. The CDR3 is 16 residues long. Germline lookup yields CDR1 MNHEY and CDR2 SVGEGT. CDR3 protein: CVSSYGTGGAHYGYTF. The CDR3 DNA reads as TGTGTCAGCAGTTACGGGACAGGGGGCGCCCACTATGGCTACACCTTC.

This clonotype occurred many times. V and J are TRBV10-3 and TRBJ1-3, with TRBD1 matching 7 bases. The junction had 9 bases not matched to a gene; V was cut back by 10 bases and J by 0 bases. The CDR3 length is 15 residues. Looked up from germline, CDR1 is ENHRY and CDR2 is SYGVKD. CDR3 nucleotide sequence: TGTGCCACCAACTCGGGACAGAACTCTGGAAACACCATATATTTT. Translated: CATNSGQNSGNTIYF.

This clonotype occurred many times. The chain carries TRBV20-1 and TRBJ2-3, with 8 bases that match TRBD1. The CDR3 covers 14 residues. V lost 2 bases, J lost 0 bases, and 1 base stayed unmatched. Germline lookup yields CDR1 DFQATT and CDR2 SNEGSKA (reference sequence). CDR3 bases: TGCAGTGCTAGACAGGGGGCTAGCACAGATACGCAGTATTTT. It yields the protein CSARQGASTDTQYF.

This clonotype has ten or more counts. The genes are TRBV18 and TRBJ2-7, with 7 bases aligning to TRBD2. V shed 4 bases, J shed 2 bases, and the junction held 5 bases outside the gene matches. The CDR3 spans 14 residues. The germline CDR1 and CDR2 sequences are KGHSH and LQKENI. CDR3 in amino acids: CASSLLAEPYEQYF. The CDR3 DNA sequence: TGTGCCAGCTCACTCCTAGCGGAGCCCTACGAGCAGTACTTC.

This clonotype was counted ten times or more. The rearrangement uses TRBV27 and TRBJ1-4; D may be TRBD1 (6 bases). V lost 5 bases and J lost 7, with 14 bases in between. The CDR3 loop spans 14 amino acids. Looked up from germline, CDR1 is MNHEY and CDR2 is SMNVEV (reference sequence). CDR3 loop: CASSPGGGREKLFF. The CDR3 DNA follows: TGTGCCAGCAGTCCCGGCGGGGGCCGTGAAAAACTGTTTTTT.

This clonotype appeared many times. V usage is TRBV24-1 and J usage is TRBJ2-5, with 9 bases matching TRBD2. Germline CDR1 is KGHDR and CDR2 is SFDVKD. This CDR3 has 17 residues. V was clipped by 3 bases and J by 1 base; unmatched bases: 8. The CDR3 protein is CATSDLGGTSRQETQYF. For the CDR3, the DNA is TGTGCCACCAGTGATCTCGGTGGGACTAGCCGCCAAGAGACCCAGTACTTC.

This clonotype was seen repeatedly, ten times or more. The V gene is TRBV7-9, the J gene TRBJ1-6; D is ambiguous. The germline V gene has CDR1 SEHNR and CDR2 FQNEAQ (reference sequence). The CDR3 is made up of 13 amino acids. The V gene lost 2 bases and the J gene lost 7 bases, with 6 bases spanning the gap. The chain's CDR3 is CASSLIENSPLHF. CDR3 bases: TGTGCCAGCAGCTTAATAGAGAATTCACCCCTCCACTTT.

The chain is built from TRBV4-1 and TRBJ2-1; 7 bases map to TRBD1. V lost 0 bases, J lost 3 bases, and 11 bases stayed unmatched. This CDR3 spans 18 amino acids. The germline V gene encodes CDR1 MGHRA and CDR2 YSYEKL. The CDR3 spells CASSQDGDSYSFYNEQFF. Here the CDR3 DNA reads TGCGCCAGCAGCCAAGATGGGGACAGTTACAGCTTCTACAATGAGCAGTTCTTC.

The gene calls are TRBV20-1 and TRBJ2-7; TRBD2 matches 15 bases. Per germline, CDR1 DFQATT and CDR2 SNEGSKA (reference sequence). V lost 5 bases and J lost 5; bases outside the gene matches: 4. This CDR3 has 14 amino acids. The CDR3 protein is CSAGLAGGPNEQYF. DNA for the CDR3: TGCAGTGCTGGACTAGCGGGGGGGCCCAACGAGCAGTACTTC.

The sample holds a few counts of this clonotype. The rearrangement links TRBV27 to TRBJ2-7; D might be TRBD1 (6 bases). V lost 8 bases, J lost 5 bases, and 16 bases lay in between. Germline assignment: CDR1 MNHEY and CDR2 SMNVEV (reference sequence). The CDR3 is made up of 13 amino acids. The CDR3 coding sequence is TGTGCCAGCGGCACAGGGTACGGAAACGAGCAGTACTTC. Translation: CASGTGYGNEQYF.